This T cell receptor beta chain stems from a study of control samples from healthy donors and cancer patients. Trimming removed 4 bases from V and 1 base from J, with 7 bases in between. Germline V gene data show CDR1 as PRHDT and CDR2 as FYEKMQ (reference sequence). The CDR3 extends over 13 amino acids. Profiling relied on immunoSEQ multiplex PCR, and the TCRdb table lists in-frame clones only, not all of them. The sample yields about 85,000 clones, 70% to 90% seen once. The source material was blood. This chain links TRBV13 with TRBJ1-1; no firm D call. This receptor was taken from an older woman in good health. CDR3 in DNA: TGTGCCAGCAGCTATGCCCCGAACACTGAAGCTTTCTTT. It translates to CASSYAPNTEAFF.